This T cell receptor beta chain was retrieved from a study of cytomegalovirus exposure and HLA in healthy donors. Germline CDR1 SGDLS, CDR2 YYNGEE. V lost 0 bases and J 9 bases, leaving 13 bases between the germline ends. The CDR3 consists of 14 residues. Turning to this clone: Its specificity is not known.

Overall study results and limits: HLA alleles were associated with fewer than 20,000 TCR beta sequences in a later analysis at 0.05 false discovery rate. Follow-up analysis seemed to connect common viral pathogens with several of the most significant clusters identified. Per a prior analysis, the majority of TCR beta V segments were productive roughly 87% or roughly 30% of the time.

The PCR used 60 Vbeta and 13 Jbeta primers. Libraries were prepared by immunoSEQ multiplex PCR; TCRdb keeps only in-frame clonotypes and omits some of them. The data hold approximately 90,000 clones, with around 77% observed a single time. The specimen sequenced was PBMCs. This rearrangement joins TRBV9 to TRBJ2-1, with D possibly matching TRBD1 (6 bases). This TCR came from a man aged 35 to 55 in good health and CMV-seronegative. This CDR3 reads CASSVDMDRSEQFF. The CDR3 DNA sequence: TGTGCCAGCAGCGTAGATATGGACAGAAGTGAGCAGTTCTTC.